The rows below give T cell receptor beta chains drawn from one sample of a study of cytomegalovirus exposure and HLA in healthy donors. Here immunoSEQ multiplex PCR was the method, and the copy in TCRdb shows in-frame clones only, minus some. The record lists approximately 79,000 clones, of which the ten most abundant hold 4% to 6%. Sequencing used PBMCs. These receptors originate from a man between 35 and 55 years old in good health and CMV-seronegative. CDR3s include the opening cysteine and the closing phenylalanine or tryptophan. Each record gives: V gene, J gene, CDR3 length, D gene, CDR3 protein, CDR3 DNA. The D gene is left open where the match is weak.

>TRBV4-3|TRBJ2-7|15|TRBD1
CASSRRTGDNYEQYF
TGCGCCAGCAGCCGCAGGACAGGGGACAACTACGAGCAGTACTTC
>TRBV10-1|TRBJ2-2|14|NA
CASGGSANTGELFF
TGCGCCAGCGGGGGCAGCGCGAACACCGGGGAGCTGTTTTTT
>TRBV6-6|TRBJ2-1|15|NA
CASSYPRGSYNEQFF
TGTGCCAGCAGTTACCCTAGGGGCTCCTACAATGAGCAGTTCTTC
>TRBV7-2|TRBJ2-7|15|NA
CASSLGTRTSYEQYF
TGTGCCAGCAGCTTGGGGACAAGGACCTCCTACGAGCAGTACTTC
>TRBV7-2|TRBJ1-1|16|NA
CASSFPPGSMNTEAFF
TGTGCCAGCAGCTTCCCCCCTGGGAGCATGAACACTGAAGCTTTCTTT
>TRBV18|TRBJ1-6|17|NA
CASSPNVVGMASSPLHF
TGTGCCAGCTCACCGAATGTCGTCGGGATGGCGAGTTCACCCCTCCACTTT
>TRBV29-1|TRBJ1-1|14|NA
CSVEGEGKDTEAFF
TGCAGCGTAGAGGGGGAGGGAAAGGACACTGAAGCTTTCTTT
>TRBV6-6|TRBJ1-5|15|TRBD1
CASYTDRTSNQPQHF
TGTGCCAGTTATACGGACAGGACTAGCAATCAGCCCCAGCATTTT
>TRBV5-1|TRBJ1-2|13|TRBD1
CASSWRQGYGYTF
TGCGCCAGCAGCTGGAGACAGGGCTATGGCTACACCTTC
>TRBV6-6|TRBJ2-1|16|NA
CASSHPHAGLYNEQFF
TGTGCCAGCAGTCACCCGCATGCGGGGCTCTACAATGAGCAGTTCTTC